These 14 T cell receptor beta chains share one sample of origin, sequenced in a study of identical twins. Each CDR3 protein is one row after TCRdb ran MiXCR on the 5' RACE reads. Of about 520,000 distinct CDR3 sequences listed, roughly a fifth were seen once; the top ten hold about 0.91%. The sample was also linked to a second study, of T cells expressing NK-cell markers.

The specimen was CD4+ T cells sorted from blood. Source of these receptors: a woman aged 18-30 years in good health.

In its sample, this clonotype was seen a few times. The chain combines TRBV12-3 or TRBV12-4 with TRBJ1-1, with D perhaps matching TRBD1 (5 bases). This CDR3 comprises 15 residues. Trimming stripped 2 bases from V and 3 bases from J, with 13 bases between. The CDR3 region is CASSLSWGAHTEAFF. CDR3 sequence (DNA): TGTGCCAGCAGTTTATCGTGGGGCGCACACACTGAAGCTTTCTTT.

This clonotype was detected ten times or more. V and J are TRBV12-3 or TRBV12-4 and TRBJ2-5; 8 nucleotides line up with TRBD2. This CDR3 is 15 amino acids long. V was pared by 6 bases and J by 4 bases, with 10 bases of the junction left unmatched. The CDR3 protein is CASSLGTRSRETQYF. The CDR3 DNA is TGTGCCAGCAGCCTCGGGACTAGATCTAGAGAGACCCAGTACTTC.

The chain couples TRBV10-3 to TRBJ2-2; TRBD2 might be the D (6 bases). The germline V and J ends were trimmed by 6 bases and 1 base, with 6 bases remaining between them. CDR1 is ENHRY, CDR2 SYGVKD, per germline. CDR3 size: 13 residues. DNA for the CDR3: TGTGCCATCAGGGGAGGGAACACCGGGGAGCTGTTTTTT. Amino acids: CAIRGGNTGELFF.

This clonotype occurred many times. The rearrangement joins TRBV7-2 to TRBJ2-7; the match to TRBD1 covers 11 bases. Per the germline V gene, CDR1 is SGHTA and CDR2 is FQGNSA. This CDR3 contains 15 residues. J gave up 3 bases and V 1 base, and 2 bases lay outside the gene matches. CDR3: CASSLVGTGGYEQYF. For the CDR3, the DNA is TGTGCCAGCAGCTTAGTAGGGACAGGGGGCTACGAGCAGTACTTC.

The table lists this clonotype with a few counts. The chain combines TRBV4-2 with TRBJ1-6; the D is unclear. CDR1 is LGHNA, CDR2 YNFKEQ, per germline. The CDR3 loop spans 14 amino acids. V lost 1 base and J lost 5, with 6 bases in between. In DNA, the CDR3 is TGTGCCAGCAGCCAAGGGATAGATAATTCACCCCTCCACTTT. Its translation is CASSQGIDNSPLHF.

The rearrangement links TRBV10-3 to TRBJ2-1; 11 positions match TRBD2. Losses at the gene ends were 3 bases for V and 4 bases for J; bases not matched to a gene: 5. The CDR3 extends over 16 amino acids. Germline loops: CDR1 ENHRY, CDR2 SYGVKD. DNA of the CDR3: TGTGCCATCAGTGATCTGACTAGCGGGGCATACAATGAGCAGTTCTTC. This encodes CAISDLTSGAYNEQFF.

This clonotype was detected a few times. The J gene is TRBJ1-1, the V gene TRBV3-1; 7 nucleotides align to TRBD1. Germline assignment: CDR1 LGHDT and CDR2 YNNKEL (reference sequence). This CDR3 contains 14 residues. V shed 9 bases and J 11 bases; nucleotides not matched to a gene: 18. The CDR3 DNA follows: TGTGCCAGTACTCTAGGACAGGCCGATCCGGGGGCTTTCTTT. It is translated as CASTLGQADPGAFF.

This clonotype was picked up a small number of times. The chain couples TRBV7-2 to TRBJ2-1; the match to TRBD2 covers 8 bases. The junction had 4 bases not matched to a gene; V was cut back by 1 base and J by 8 bases. The CDR3 has 14 amino acids. CDR1 is SGHTA and CDR2 is FQGNSA in the germline V gene. For the CDR3, the DNA is TGTGCCAGCAGCTTAGTCCGGGAGGGCTATGAGCAGTTCTTC. This sequence encodes CASSLVREGYEQFF.

The rearrangement joins TRBV28 to TRBJ2-3; D is ambiguous. CDR3 length equals 15 residues. Germline lookup yields CDR1 MDHEN and CDR2 SYDVKM. The V end lost 6 bases, the J end lost 4 bases, and 17 bases lay between the germline ends. The CDR3 is CASSRGSLGSDTQYF. CDR3 in DNA: TGTGCCAGCAGCCGAGGAAGTCTTGGGTCAGATACGCAGTATTTT.

This chain links TRBV4-3 with TRBJ2-3; no firm D call. In germline, CDR1 is LGHNA, CDR2 YSLEER. This CDR3 contains 15 residues. Trimming removed 0 bases from V and 3 bases from J, with 10 bases in between. The CDR3 loop is CASSQDALLTDTQYF. Here the CDR3 DNA reads TGCGCCAGCAGCCAAGATGCGCTGCTTACAGATACGCAGTATTTT.

This clonotype was observed many times. The CDR3, as DNA: TGCAGTGCTAGAGATCTGGGGGGGCCCACAGATACGCAGTATTTT. Its translation is CSARDLGGPTDTQYF. The chain joins TRBV20-1 to TRBJ2-3, with a tentative D call TRBD2 (7 bases). The CDR3 length is 15 residues. CDR1 is DFQATT and CDR2 is SNEGSKA in the germline V gene (reference sequence). Trimming stripped 0 bases from V and 2 bases from J, with 12 bases between.

The chain uses TRBV11-3 and TRBJ2-2, with D perhaps matching TRBD2 (5 bases). V lost 1 base to trimming and J lost 14 bases, with 14 bases between them. The CDR3 extends over 13 amino acids. Germline CDR1 and CDR2: SGHNT and YENEEA. CDR3 protein: CASSLVSWSGLFF. The CDR3 DNA reads TGTGCCAGCAGCTTAGTTAGTTGGAGCGGACTGTTTTTT.

The V call is TRBV30, the J call TRBJ2-6, with D possibly being TRBD1 (6 bases). From germline, CDR1 is GTSNPN and CDR2 SVGIG (reference sequence). This CDR3 comprises 15 residues. V lost 7 bases to trimming and J lost 1 base, with 14 bases between them. CDR3 in amino acids: CAFHKGQSGANVLTF. For the CDR3, the DNA is TGTGCCTTCCACAAAGGACAGTCTGGGGCCAACGTCCTGACTTTC.

The chain recombines TRBV11-3 with TRBJ2-2; perhaps D is TRBD1 or TRBD2 (5 bases each). V was pared by 7 bases and J by 4 bases, with 13 bases between. The length of the CDR3 is 14 residues. The germline V gene has CDR1 SGHNT and CDR2 YENEEA. CDR3 bases: TGTGCCAGCACTCGGGGCGGAGGCACCGGGGAGCTGTTTTTT. It codes for CASTRGGGTGELFF.